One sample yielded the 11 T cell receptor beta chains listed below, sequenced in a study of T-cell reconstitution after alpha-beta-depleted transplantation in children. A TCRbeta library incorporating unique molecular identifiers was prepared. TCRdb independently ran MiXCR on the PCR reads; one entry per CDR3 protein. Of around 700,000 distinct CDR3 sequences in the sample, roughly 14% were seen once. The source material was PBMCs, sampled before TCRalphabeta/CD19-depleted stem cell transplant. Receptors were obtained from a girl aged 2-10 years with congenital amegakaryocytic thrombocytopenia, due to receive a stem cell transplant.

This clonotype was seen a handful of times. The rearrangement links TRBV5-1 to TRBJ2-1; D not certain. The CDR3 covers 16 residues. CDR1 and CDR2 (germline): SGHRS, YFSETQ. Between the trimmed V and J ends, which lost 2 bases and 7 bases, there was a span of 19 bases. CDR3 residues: CASSFIPEHRSNEQFF. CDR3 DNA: TGCGCCAGCAGCTTCATCCCCGAGCATCGATCGAATGAGCAGTTCTTC.

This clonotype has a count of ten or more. The CDR3 sequence is CASSRANEQFF. CDR3 nucleotide sequence: TGTGCCAGCAGTAGGGCGAATGAGCAGTTCTTC. V gene TRBV6-5 combines with J gene TRBJ2-1; D remains ambiguous. V lost 5 bases to trimming and J lost 7 bases, with 6 bases between them. Looked up from germline, CDR1 is MNHEY and CDR2 is SVGAGI. This CDR3 has 11 amino acids.

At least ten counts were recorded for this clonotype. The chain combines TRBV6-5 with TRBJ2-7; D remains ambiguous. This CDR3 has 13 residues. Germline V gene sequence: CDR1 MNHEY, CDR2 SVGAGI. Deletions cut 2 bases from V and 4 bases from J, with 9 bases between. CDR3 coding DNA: TGTGCCAGCAGTTACCTGAACAGTTACGAGCAGTACTTC. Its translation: CASSYLNSYEQYF.

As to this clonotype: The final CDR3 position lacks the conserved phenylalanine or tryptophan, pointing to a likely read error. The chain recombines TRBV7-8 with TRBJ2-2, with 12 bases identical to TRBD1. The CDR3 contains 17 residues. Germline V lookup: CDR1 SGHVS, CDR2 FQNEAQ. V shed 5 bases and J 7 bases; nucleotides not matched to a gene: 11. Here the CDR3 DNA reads TGTGCCAGCAGCCTTTTCTCCGGGACAGGGGGCGGCGGGGAGCTGTTTTTA. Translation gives CASSLFSGTGGGGELFL.

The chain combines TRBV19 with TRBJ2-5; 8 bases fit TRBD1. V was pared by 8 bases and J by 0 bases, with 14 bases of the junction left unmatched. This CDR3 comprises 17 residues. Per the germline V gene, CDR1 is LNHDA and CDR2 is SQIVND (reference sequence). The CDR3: CASRDLMGQANQETQYF. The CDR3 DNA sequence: TGTGCCAGTCGAGACCTAATGGGACAGGCCAACCAAGAGACCCAGTACTTC.

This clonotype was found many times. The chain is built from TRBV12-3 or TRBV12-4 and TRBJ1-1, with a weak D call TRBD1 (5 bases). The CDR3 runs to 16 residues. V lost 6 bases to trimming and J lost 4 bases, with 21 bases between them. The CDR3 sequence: CASSPTDIPESTEAFF. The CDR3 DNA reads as TGTGCCAGCAGCCCAACGGACATCCCAGAAAGCACTGAAGCTTTCTTT.

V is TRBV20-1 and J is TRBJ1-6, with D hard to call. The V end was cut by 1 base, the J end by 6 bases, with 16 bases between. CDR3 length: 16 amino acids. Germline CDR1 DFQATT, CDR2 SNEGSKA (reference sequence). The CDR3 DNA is TGCAGTGCTAGAGGGTCCCCAGTTCTCGGTAATTCACCCCTCCACTTT. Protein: CSARGSPVLGNSPLHF.

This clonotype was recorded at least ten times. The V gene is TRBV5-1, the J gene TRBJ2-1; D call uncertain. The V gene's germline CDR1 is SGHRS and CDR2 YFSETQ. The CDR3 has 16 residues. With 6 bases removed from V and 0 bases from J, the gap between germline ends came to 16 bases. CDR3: CASNPTGTSSYNEQFF. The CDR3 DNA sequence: TGCGCCAGCAACCCCACCGGCACGAGCTCCTACAATGAGCAGTTCTTC.

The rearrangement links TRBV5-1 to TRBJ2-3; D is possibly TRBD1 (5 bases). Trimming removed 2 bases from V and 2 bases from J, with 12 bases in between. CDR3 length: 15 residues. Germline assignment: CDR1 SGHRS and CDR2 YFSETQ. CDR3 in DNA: TGCGCCAGCAGCTTCGCAGGACAATCCACAGATACGCAGTATTTT. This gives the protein CASSFAGQSTDTQYF.

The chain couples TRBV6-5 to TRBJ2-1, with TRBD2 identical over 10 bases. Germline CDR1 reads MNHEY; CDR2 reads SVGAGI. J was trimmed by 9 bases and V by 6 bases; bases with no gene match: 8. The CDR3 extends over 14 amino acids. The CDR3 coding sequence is TGTGCCAGCAGGTTAGCGGGAGGAAGGGGTGAGCAGTTCTTC. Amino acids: CASRLAGGRGEQFF.

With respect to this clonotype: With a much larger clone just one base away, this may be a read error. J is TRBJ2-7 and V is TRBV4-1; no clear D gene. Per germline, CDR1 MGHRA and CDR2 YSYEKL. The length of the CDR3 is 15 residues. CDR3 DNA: TGCGCCACCAGCCAAGGTGATTGGAGCTCCTACGAGCAGTACTTC. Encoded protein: CATSQGDWSSYEQYF.